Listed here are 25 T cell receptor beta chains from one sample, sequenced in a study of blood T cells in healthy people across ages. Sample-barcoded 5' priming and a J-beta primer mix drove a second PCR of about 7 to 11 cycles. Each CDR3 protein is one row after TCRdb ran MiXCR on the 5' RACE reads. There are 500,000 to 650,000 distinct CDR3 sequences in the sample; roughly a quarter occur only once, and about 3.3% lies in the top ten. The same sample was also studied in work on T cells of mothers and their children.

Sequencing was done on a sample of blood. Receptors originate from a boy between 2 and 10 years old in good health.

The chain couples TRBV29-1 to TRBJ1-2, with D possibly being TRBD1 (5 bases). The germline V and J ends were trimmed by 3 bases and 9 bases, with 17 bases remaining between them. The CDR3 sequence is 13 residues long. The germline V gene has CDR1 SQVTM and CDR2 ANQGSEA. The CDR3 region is CSVEPAGFESYTF. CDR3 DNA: TGCAGCGTTGAGCCGGCAGGGTTTGAGAGCTACACCTTC.

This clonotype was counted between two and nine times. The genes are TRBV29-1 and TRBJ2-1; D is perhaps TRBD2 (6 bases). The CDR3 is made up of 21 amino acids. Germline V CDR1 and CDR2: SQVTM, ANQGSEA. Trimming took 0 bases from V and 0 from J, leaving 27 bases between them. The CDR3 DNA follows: TGCAGCGTTGAAGATCCGATACGGGAGATACCTACACTTAGCTCCTACAATGAGCAGTTCTTC. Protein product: CSVEDPIREIPTLSSYNEQFF.

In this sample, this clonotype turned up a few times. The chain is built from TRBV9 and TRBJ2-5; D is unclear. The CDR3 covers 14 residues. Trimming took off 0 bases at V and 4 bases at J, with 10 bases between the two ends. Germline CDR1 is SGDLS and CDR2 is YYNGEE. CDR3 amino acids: CASSVAGFGETQYF. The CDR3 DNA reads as TGTGCCAGCAGCGTAGCCGGGTTCGGAGAGACCCAGTACTTC. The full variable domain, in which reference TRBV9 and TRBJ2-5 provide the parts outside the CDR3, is DSGVTQTPKHLITATGQRVTLRCSPRSGDLSVYWYQQSLDQGLQFLIQYYNGEERAKGNILERFSAQQFPDLHSELNLSSLELGDSALYFCASSVAGFGETQYFGPGTRLLVL.

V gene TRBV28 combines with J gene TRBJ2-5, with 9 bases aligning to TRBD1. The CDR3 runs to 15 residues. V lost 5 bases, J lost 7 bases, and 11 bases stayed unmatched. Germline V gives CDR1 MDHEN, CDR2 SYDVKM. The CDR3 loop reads CASSPAADRGGTQYF. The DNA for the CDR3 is TGTGCCAGCAGTCCTGCCGCGGACAGGGGAGGGACCCAGTACTTC.

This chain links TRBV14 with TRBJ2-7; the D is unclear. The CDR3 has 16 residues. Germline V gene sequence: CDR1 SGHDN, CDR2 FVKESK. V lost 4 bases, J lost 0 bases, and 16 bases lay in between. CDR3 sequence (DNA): TGTGCCAGCAGCCGAACTCCGTCGCCTAGCTCCTACGAGCAGTACTTC. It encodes CASSRTPSPSSYEQYF.

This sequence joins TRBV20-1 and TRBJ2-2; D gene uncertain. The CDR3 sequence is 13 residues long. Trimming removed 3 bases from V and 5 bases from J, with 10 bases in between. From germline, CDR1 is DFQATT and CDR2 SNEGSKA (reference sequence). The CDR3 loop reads CSASNGLTGELFF. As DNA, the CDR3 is TGCAGTGCTAGTAACGGCCTAACCGGGGAGCTGTTTTTT.

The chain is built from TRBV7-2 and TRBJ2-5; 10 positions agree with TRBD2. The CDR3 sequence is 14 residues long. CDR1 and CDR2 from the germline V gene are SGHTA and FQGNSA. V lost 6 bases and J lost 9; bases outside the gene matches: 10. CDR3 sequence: CASRLAGSQGAQYF. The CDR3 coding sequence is TGTGCCAGCAGACTAGCGGGATCCCAAGGGGCCCAGTACTTC.

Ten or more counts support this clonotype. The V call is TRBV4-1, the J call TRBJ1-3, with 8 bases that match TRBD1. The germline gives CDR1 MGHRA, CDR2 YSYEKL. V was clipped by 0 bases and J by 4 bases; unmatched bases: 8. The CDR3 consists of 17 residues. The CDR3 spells CASSQEPQGASGNTIYF. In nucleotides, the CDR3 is TGCGCCAGCAGCCAAGAACCCCAGGGGGCGTCAGGAAACACCATATATTTT.

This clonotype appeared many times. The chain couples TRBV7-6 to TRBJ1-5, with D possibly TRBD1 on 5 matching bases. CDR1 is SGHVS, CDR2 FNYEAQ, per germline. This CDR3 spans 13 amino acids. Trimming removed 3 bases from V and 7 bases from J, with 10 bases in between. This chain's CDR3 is CASSLQGGQPQHF. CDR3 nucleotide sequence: TGTGCCAGCAGCTTGCAGGGCGGGCAGCCCCAGCATTTT.

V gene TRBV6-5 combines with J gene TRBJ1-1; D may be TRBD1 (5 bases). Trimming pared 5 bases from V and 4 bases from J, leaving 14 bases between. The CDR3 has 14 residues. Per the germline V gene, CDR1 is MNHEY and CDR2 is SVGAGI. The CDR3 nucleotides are TGTGCCAGCAGTACGACAGCGGTCGTCACTGAAGCTTTCTTT. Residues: CASSTTAVVTEAFF.

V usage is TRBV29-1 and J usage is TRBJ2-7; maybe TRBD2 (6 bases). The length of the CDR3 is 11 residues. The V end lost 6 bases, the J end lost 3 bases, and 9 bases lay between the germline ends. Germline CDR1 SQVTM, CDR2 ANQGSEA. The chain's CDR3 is CSVTSSYEQYF. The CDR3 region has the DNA TGCAGCGTCACTAGCAGCTACGAGCAGTACTTC.

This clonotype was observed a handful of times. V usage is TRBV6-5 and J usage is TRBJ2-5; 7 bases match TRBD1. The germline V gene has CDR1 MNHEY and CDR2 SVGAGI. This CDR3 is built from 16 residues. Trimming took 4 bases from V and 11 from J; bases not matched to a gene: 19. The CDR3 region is CASSSISRQGRWEQYF. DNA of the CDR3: TGTGCCAGCAGTTCTATATCAAGACAGGGCCGCTGGGAGCAGTACTTC.

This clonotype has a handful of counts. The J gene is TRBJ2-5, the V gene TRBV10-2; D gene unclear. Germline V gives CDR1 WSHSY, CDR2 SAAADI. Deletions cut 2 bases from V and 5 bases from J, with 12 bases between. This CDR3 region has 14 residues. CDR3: CASSEESFGETQYF. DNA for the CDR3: TGCGCCAGCAGTGAGGAGAGCTTCGGGGAGACCCAGTACTTC.

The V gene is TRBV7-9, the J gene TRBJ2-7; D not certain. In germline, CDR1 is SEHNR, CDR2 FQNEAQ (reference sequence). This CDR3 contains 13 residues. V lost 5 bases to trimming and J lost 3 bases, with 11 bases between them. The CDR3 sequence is CASSTRLVYEQYF. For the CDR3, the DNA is TGTGCCAGCAGCACACGACTCGTCTACGAGCAGTACTTC.

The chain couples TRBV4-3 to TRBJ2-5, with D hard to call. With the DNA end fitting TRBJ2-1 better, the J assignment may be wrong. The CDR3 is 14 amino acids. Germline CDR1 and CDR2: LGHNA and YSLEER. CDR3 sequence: CASSQDRTRNEQFF. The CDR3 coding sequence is TGCGCCAGCAGCCAAGATCGGACCCGCAATGAGCAGTTCTTC.

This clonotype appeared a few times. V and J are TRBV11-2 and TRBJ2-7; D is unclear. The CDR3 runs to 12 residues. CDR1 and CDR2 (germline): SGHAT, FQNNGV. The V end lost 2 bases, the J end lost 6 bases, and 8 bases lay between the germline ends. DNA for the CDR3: TGTGCCAGCAGCTTAAGTAGGGTCGAGCAGTACTTC. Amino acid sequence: CASSLSRVEQYF.

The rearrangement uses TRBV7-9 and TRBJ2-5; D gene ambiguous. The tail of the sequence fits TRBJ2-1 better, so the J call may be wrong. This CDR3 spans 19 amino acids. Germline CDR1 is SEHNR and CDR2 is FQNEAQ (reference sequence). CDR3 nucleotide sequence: TGTGCCAGCAGGCCTAGAGCTCTTACTACGGTCTCCCGGACCAATGAGCAGTTCTTC. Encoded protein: CASRPRALTTVSRTNEQFF.

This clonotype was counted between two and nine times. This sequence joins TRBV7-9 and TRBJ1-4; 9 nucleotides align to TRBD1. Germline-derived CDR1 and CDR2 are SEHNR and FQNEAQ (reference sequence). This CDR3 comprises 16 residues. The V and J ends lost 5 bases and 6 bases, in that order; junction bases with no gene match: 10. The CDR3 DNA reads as TGTGCCAGCAGCGCCCTCCGGGGACAGGGAGATGAAAAACTGTTTTTT. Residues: CASSALRGQGDEKLFF.

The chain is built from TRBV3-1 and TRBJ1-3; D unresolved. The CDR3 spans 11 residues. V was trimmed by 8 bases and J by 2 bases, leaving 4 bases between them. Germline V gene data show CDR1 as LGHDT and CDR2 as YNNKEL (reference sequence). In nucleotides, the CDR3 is TGTGCCAGCGGGCCTGGAAACACCATATATTTT. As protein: CASGPGNTIYF.

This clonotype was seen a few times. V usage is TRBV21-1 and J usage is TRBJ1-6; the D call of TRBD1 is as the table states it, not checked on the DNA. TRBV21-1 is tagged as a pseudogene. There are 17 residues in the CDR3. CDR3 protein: CASSYTLGQGKNSPLHF. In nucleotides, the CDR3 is TGTGCCAGCAGCTATACCTTAGGACAGGGGAAAAATTCACCCCTCCACTTT.

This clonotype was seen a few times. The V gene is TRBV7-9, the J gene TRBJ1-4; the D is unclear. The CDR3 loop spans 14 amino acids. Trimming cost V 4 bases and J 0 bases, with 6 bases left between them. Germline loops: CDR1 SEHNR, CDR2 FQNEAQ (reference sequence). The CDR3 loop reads CASSSETTNEKLFF. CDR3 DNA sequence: TGTGCCAGCAGCTCGGAAACAACTAATGAAAAACTGTTTTTT. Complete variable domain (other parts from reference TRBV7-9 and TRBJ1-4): DTGVSQNPRHKITKRGQNVTFRCDPISEHNRLYWYRQTLGQGPEFLTYFQNEAQLEKSRLLSDRFSAERPKGSFSTLEIQRTEQGDSAMYLCASSSETTNEKLFFGSGTQLSVL.

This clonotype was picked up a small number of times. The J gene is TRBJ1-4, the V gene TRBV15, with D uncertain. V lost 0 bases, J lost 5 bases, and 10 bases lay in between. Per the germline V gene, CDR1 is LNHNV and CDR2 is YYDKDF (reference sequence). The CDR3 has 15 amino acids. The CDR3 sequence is CATSRDISRNEKLFF. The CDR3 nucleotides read TGTGCCACCAGCAGAGATATCTCGAGGAATGAAAAACTGTTTTTT.

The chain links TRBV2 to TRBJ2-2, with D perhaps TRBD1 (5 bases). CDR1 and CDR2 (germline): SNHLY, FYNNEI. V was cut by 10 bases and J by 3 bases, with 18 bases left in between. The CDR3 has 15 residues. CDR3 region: CAILGPQEHTGELFF. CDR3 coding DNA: TGTGCCATCCTTGGCCCACAGGAGCACACCGGGGAGCTGTTTTTT.

CDR3 nucleotides: TGTGCCAGCAGCAGACAGGGGACAACCAATGGCTACACCTTC. Translating it yields CASSRQGTTNGYTF. The V gene is TRBV2, the J gene TRBJ1-2; 8 nucleotides match TRBD1. Germline CDR1 and CDR2: SNHLY and FYNNEI. The CDR3 has 14 residues. V was clipped by 6 bases and J by 6 bases; unmatched bases: 9.

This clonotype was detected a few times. The CDR3 DNA sequence: TGCGCCAGCAGCGGGTCTTCGGGGGGCCAAGAGACCCAGTACTTC. It is translated as CASSGSSGGQETQYF. The V gene is TRBV5-1, the J gene TRBJ2-5; the match to TRBD2 covers 7 bases. The CDR3 contains 15 residues. Losses at the gene ends were 4 bases for V and 1 base for J; bases not matched to a gene: 7. Germline V gene lookup returns CDR1 SGHRS and CDR2 YFSETQ.